Presented here are 30 T cell receptor beta chains from one specimen sequenced in a study of beta chain features in type 1 diabetes. The entirety of the isolated RNA underwent reverse transcription, so expressed TCRB transcripts were sequenced. Profiled with immunoSEQ multiplex PCR; TCRdb holds only in-frame clones, not every one. The table records 200,000 to 300,000 clones, around 68% of them present only once. What was sequenced was naive CD4+ T cells from blood. The receptors stem from a man younger than 45 in good health.

This chain uses TRBV29-1 with TRBJ1-3; D unresolved. Germline V gene data show CDR1 as SQVTM and CDR2 as ANQGSEA. The CDR3 runs 14 residues. V shed 1 base and J shed 0 bases, with 7 bases lying between them. CDR3 bases: TGCAGCGTTGAAGGGCGGCTCTCTGGAAACACCATATATTTT. As protein: CSVEGRLSGNTIYF.

The chain recombines TRBV7-2 with TRBJ1-5; D is unclear. Germline values: CDR1 SGHTA, CDR2 FQGNSA. The CDR3 contains 16 residues. Deletions cut 2 bases from V and 3 bases from J, with 14 bases between. As DNA, the CDR3 is TGTGCCAGCAGCTTACTCCACTTACGCAACAATCAGCCCCAGCATTTT. Translating it yields CASSLLHLRNNQPQHF.

The chain couples TRBV5-1 to TRBJ1-4; no reliable D call. The CDR3 covers 14 residues. Germline V gene lookup returns CDR1 SGHRS and CDR2 YFSETQ. Trimming cost V 4 bases and J 5 bases, with 12 bases left between them. CDR3 in amino acids: CASSPGRMNEKLFF. As DNA, the CDR3 is TGCGCCAGCAGCCCCGGGCGGATGAATGAAAAACTGTTTTTT.

V gene TRBV7-9 combines with J gene TRBJ2-3, with 8 positions matching TRBD2. The CDR3 spans 13 residues. CDR1 is SEHNR and CDR2 is FQNEAQ in the germline V gene (reference sequence). After removal of 6 bases from V and 1 base from J, the junction contained 0 bases not matched to a gene. CDR3 loop: CASRLAGTDTQYF. The CDR3 region has the DNA TGTGCCAGCAGACTAGCGGGCACAGATACGCAGTATTTT.

The genes are TRBV9 and TRBJ2-1; D might be TRBD1 (5 bases). Germline lookup yields CDR1 SGDLS and CDR2 YYNGEE. V shed 2 bases and J shed 0 bases, with 9 bases lying between them. CDR3 size: 15 residues. The CDR3 reads CASSVDTSSYNEQFF. As DNA, the CDR3 is TGTGCCAGCAGCGTGGACACAAGCTCCTACAATGAGCAGTTCTTC.

This clone has a handful of counts. The chain links TRBV2 to TRBJ2-1; 7 bases agree with TRBD2. Germline loops: CDR1 SNHLY, CDR2 FYNNEI. J lost 6 bases, V lost 2 bases, and 7 bases had no gene match. This CDR3 is 15 amino acids long. The CDR3 spells CASSELLALGNEQFF. In DNA, the CDR3 is TGTGCCAGCAGTGAATTACTAGCGCTTGGCAATGAGCAGTTCTTC.

The table lists this clone with a count of one. V is TRBV2 and J is TRBJ2-3; D is unclear. The CDR3 is 12 amino acids. Germline loops: CDR1 SNHLY, CDR2 FYNNEI. Trimming removed 6 bases at V and 0 bases at J, with 4 bases between. This CDR3 reads CASRASTDTQYF. CDR3 nucleotide sequence: TGTGCCAGCAGGGCTAGCACAGATACGCAGTATTTT.

V is TRBV29-1 and J is TRBJ2-1; 14 positions agree with TRBD2. The trim removed 3 bases at V and 10 bases at J, leaving 5 bases unmatched. The CDR3 is made up of 14 amino acids. Germline V gene sequence: CDR1 SQVTM, CDR2 ANQGSEA. The CDR3 protein is CSVEGRLAGGEQFF. In DNA form, the CDR3 reads TGCAGCGTTGAGGGGAGACTAGCGGGAGGGGAGCAGTTCTTC.

CDR3 sequence: CASRRGDSFSGANVLTF. The CDR3 DNA is TGTGCCAGCAGGCGCGGGGACAGTTTCTCTGGGGCCAACGTCCTGACTTTC. This chain uses TRBV7-2 with TRBJ2-6; a weak D match, TRBD1 (7 bases). The V gene lost 6 bases and the J gene lost 0 bases, with 15 bases spanning the gap. The CDR3 covers 17 residues. Germline-derived CDR1 and CDR2 are SGHTA and FQGNSA.

The chain's CDR3 is CAWIGRNPNTGELFF. The DNA for the CDR3 is TGTGCCTGGATAGGCAGAAACCCTAACACCGGGGAGCTGTTTTTT. This chain joins TRBV30 and TRBJ2-2; D is undetermined. Germline-derived CDR1 and CDR2 are GTSNPN and SVGIG (reference sequence). V was cut by 4 bases and J by 2 bases, with 14 bases left in between. The CDR3 is made up of 15 amino acids.

This clone has only one observation. The chain's CDR3 is CASNGESEQFF. In nucleotides, the CDR3 is TGTGCCAGCAACGGAGAGAGTGAGCAGTTCTTC. This chain uses TRBV7-9 with TRBJ2-1; D gene unclear. The germline gives CDR1 SEHNR, CDR2 FQNEAQ (reference sequence). The CDR3 has 11 residues. The V and J ends lost 7 bases and 9 bases respectively, with 10 bases between them.

The J gene is TRBJ2-1, the V gene TRBV2; 11 bases map to TRBD2. CDR1 is SNHLY and CDR2 is FYNNEI in the germline V gene. J lost 5 bases, V lost 9 bases, and 12 bases had no gene match. The length of the CDR3 is 16 residues. The CDR3 loop reads CASPAGLAGPHNEQFF. In DNA form, the CDR3 reads TGTGCCAGTCCTGCCGGACTAGCGGGTCCCCACAATGAGCAGTTCTTC.

This clone was observed a single time. The J gene is TRBJ2-1, the V gene TRBV11-2; possibly TRBD1 for D (5 bases). The CDR3 length is 12 residues. V was cut by 2 bases and J by 8 bases, with 7 bases left in between. Germline V CDR1 and CDR2: SGHAT, FQNNGV. The CDR3 region is CASSLQGYEQFF. The CDR3 bases are TGTGCCAGCAGCTTACAGGGCTATGAGCAGTTCTTC.

V and J are TRBV25-1 and TRBJ2-7; 10 bases map to TRBD2. The J segment lost 4 bases and the V segment lost 4 bases, leaving 7 bases of the junction unmatched. CDR1 is MGHDK and CDR2 is SYGVNS in the germline V gene. CDR3 size: 15 residues. CDR3 loop: CASSAGLADRYEQYF. CDR3 coding DNA: TGTGCCAGCAGTGCAGGACTAGCGGACCGGTACGAGCAGTACTTC.

The genes are TRBV9 and TRBJ2-2, with 9 bases fitting TRBD2. The CDR3 spans 16 residues. Germline CDR1 is SGDLS and CDR2 is YYNGEE. The V and J ends lost 5 bases and 1 base, in that order; junction bases with no gene match: 6. For the CDR3, the DNA is TGTGCCAGCAGGATAGCGGGAGACCTGAACACCGGGGAGCTGTTTTTT. It translates to CASRIAGDLNTGELFF.

The chain recombines TRBV4-2 with TRBJ2-7; 10 nucleotides line up with TRBD1. Germline assignment: CDR1 LGHNA and CDR2 YNFKEQ. The trim removed 5 bases at V and 2 bases at J, leaving 6 bases unmatched. The CDR3 runs to 15 residues. The DNA of the CDR3 is TGTGCCAGCAGCTGGGGACAGGGGCCCGCCTACGAGCAGTACTTC. Its translation is CASSWGQGPAYEQYF.

This clone was seen only once. The J gene is TRBJ2-1, the V gene TRBV30; perhaps TRBD2 as D (5 bases). Germline CDR1 is GTSNPN and CDR2 is SVGIG (reference sequence). The ends were cut back, 0 bases at V and 4 bases at J, with 13 bases in the middle. The CDR3 loop spans 15 amino acids. The CDR3 sequence: CAWSVDNGVYNEQFF. The DNA of the CDR3 is TGTGCCTGGAGTGTCGATAACGGGGTATACAATGAGCAGTTCTTC.

The rearrangement links TRBV11-2 to TRBJ2-1; D not resolved. The CDR3 covers 14 residues. Trimming removed 2 bases at V and 5 bases at J, with 10 bases between. In germline, CDR1 is SGHAT, CDR2 FQNNGV. The CDR3 DNA sequence: TGTGCCAGCAGCTTATTAAGCCAACACAATGAGCAGTTCTTC. It is translated as CASSLLSQHNEQFF.

The chain employs TRBV30 and TRBJ1-1; no clear D gene. The CDR3 contains 12 residues. Germline CDR1 reads GTSNPN; CDR2 reads SVGIG (reference sequence). V was shortened by 4 bases and J by 2 bases, with 8 bases between the two germline ends. CDR3 sequence reads: CAWTVPNTEAFF. The CDR3 region has the DNA TGTGCCTGGACGGTACCTAACACTGAAGCTTTCTTT.

This clone was observed a few times. This CDR3 reads CASSPRWGQETQYF. For the CDR3, the DNA is TGTGCCAGCAGCCCCCGATGGGGTCAAGAGACCCAGTACTTC. The rearrangement joins TRBV7-2 to TRBJ2-5; D remains ambiguous. The V and J ends lost 5 bases and 2 bases respectively, with 12 bases between them. Germline V CDR1 and CDR2: SGHTA, FQGNSA. The CDR3 consists of 14 residues.

This chain connects TRBV25-1 to TRBJ2-3, with D perhaps assigned TRBD1 or TRBD2 (5 bases each). Trimming took off 3 bases at V and 2 bases at J, with 9 bases between the two ends. Germline V gene lookup returns CDR1 MGHDK and CDR2 SYGVNS. The CDR3 has 14 residues. The CDR3 spells CASSESGTTDTQYF. As DNA, the CDR3 is TGTGCCAGCAGTGAGTCCGGGACCACAGATACGCAGTATTTT.

V usage is TRBV19 and J usage is TRBJ2-1; unclear D gene. The CDR3 runs to 14 residues. Per germline, CDR1 LNHDA and CDR2 SQIVND (reference sequence). Trimming took 5 bases from V and 3 from J, leaving 11 bases between them. The CDR3, as DNA: TGTGCCAGTAGTGGAACGAGGCTCTACAATGAGCAGTTCTTC. Amino acids: CASSGTRLYNEQFF.

This sequence joins TRBV7-9 and TRBJ2-7; D is possibly TRBD2 (5 bases). V dropped 1 base and J dropped 2 bases, with 18 bases sitting between them. This CDR3 is 17 amino acids long. Germline V gene lookup returns CDR1 SEHNR and CDR2 FQNEAQ (reference sequence). For the CDR3, the DNA is TGTGCCAGCAGCTTAGACGGCCTGTCGCCGCGGGCCTACGAGCAGTACTTC. Its protein product is CASSLDGLSPRAYEQYF.

The chain employs TRBV29-1 and TRBJ2-3, with 10 bases matching TRBD2. Trimming cost V 3 bases and J 0 bases; bases outside gene matches: 9. The CDR3 is 17 residues long. Germline V CDR1 and CDR2: SQVTM, ANQGSEA. CDR3 protein: CSVELLAGPDSTDTQYF. The CDR3 DNA sequence: TGCAGCGTTGAGTTACTAGCGGGACCCGATAGCACAGATACGCAGTATTTT.

This clone occurred a few times. The chain has TRBV30 and TRBJ2-2; perhaps TRBD1 as D (6 bases). CDR3 length equals 15 residues. Per the germline V gene, CDR1 is GTSNPN and CDR2 is SVGIG (reference sequence). V lost 2 bases and J lost 1, with 11 bases in between. CDR3 bases: TGTGCCTGGAGTAGGACAGCACTGAACACCGGGGAGCTGTTTTTT. It codes for CAWSRTALNTGELFF. Full variable domain (missing parts from reference TRBV30 and TRBJ2-2): SQTIHQWPATLVQPVGSPLSLECTVEGTSNPNLYWYRQAAGRGLQLLFYSVGIGQISSEVPQNLSASRPQDRQFILSSKKLLLSDSGFYLCAWSRTALNTGELFFGEGSRLTVL.

This clone has a single count. In the same sample, other DNA sequences code for this CDR3. The rearrangement links TRBV29-1 to TRBJ2-3; TRBD1 matches 7 bases. The germline gives CDR1 SQVTM, CDR2 ANQGSEA. V lost 5 bases and J lost 3; bases outside the gene matches: 2. The CDR3 has 12 amino acids. This chain's CDR3 is CSVMTGTDTQYF. The CDR3 region has the DNA TGCAGCGTTATGACAGGGACAGATACGCAGTATTTT.

This clone was seen a single time. This chain joins TRBV2 and TRBJ1-5; perhaps TRBD1 as D (6 bases). The CDR3 is made up of 14 amino acids. Trimming pared 4 bases from V and 1 base from J, leaving 8 bases between. CDR1 is SNHLY and CDR2 is FYNNEI in the germline V gene. DNA of the CDR3: TGTGCCAGCAGTGTCCAGGGGAGCAATCAGCCCCAGCATTTT. Translated, it gives CASSVQGSNQPQHF.

This clone was seen only a few times. The chain uses TRBV18 and TRBJ2-1, with D perhaps given as TRBD1 or TRBD2 (5 bases each). In germline, CDR1 is KGHSH, CDR2 LQKENI. V lost 1 base to trimming and J lost 7 bases, with 14 bases between them. This CDR3 spans 15 amino acids. In nucleotides, the CDR3 is TGTGCCAGCTCACCACTCCAGGGACCGGGGAATGAGCAGTTCTTC. Protein: CASSPLQGPGNEQFF.

The chain is built from TRBV9 and TRBJ2-1; D not certain. V lost 5 bases, J lost 0 bases, and 6 bases lay in between. The germline gives CDR1 SGDLS, CDR2 YYNGEE. This CDR3 spans 13 amino acids. The CDR3 coding sequence is TGTGCCAGCAGTCTAAACTCCTACAATGAGCAGTTCTTC. Protein: CASSLNSYNEQFF.

The rearrangement links TRBV9 to TRBJ2-3, with D possibly being TRBD1 or TRBD2 (6 bases each). Trimming took off 4 bases at V and 1 base at J, with 10 bases between the two ends. Per the germline V gene, CDR1 is SGDLS and CDR2 is YYNGEE. The CDR3 has 14 residues. CDR3 coding DNA: TGTGCCAGCAGCCCCCGGGGGCGCACAGATACGCAGTATTTT. Residues: CASSPRGRTDTQYF.